This T cell receptor (beta chain) was profiled in a study of lymphopenia after photon versus proton radiotherapy. The CDR3 consists of 16 residues. Germline V gene sequence: CDR1 GTSNPN, CDR2 SVGIG (reference sequence). V trimming: 4 bases; J trimming: 6 bases; junction bases outside the gene matches: 15. Sequenced by immunoSEQ multiplex PCR; TCRdb stores in-frame clones only, minus some. The repertoire includes some 70,000 clones, around 87% of them detected once, and 10% to 14% sits in the top ten. The chain employs TRBV30 and TRBJ2-3, with 8 bases matching TRBD2. This clonotype was obtained from a man aged 80 or over with esophageal cancer. The specimen was peripheral blood, collected from a patient treated with proton-based radiotherapy. The CDR3 sequence is CAWNGGGGTRRDTQYF. In nucleotides, the CDR3 is TGTGCCTGGAATGGGGGCGGGGGGACCCGTAGGGATACGCAGTATTTT.